This T cell receptor (beta chain) was identified during a study of cytomegalovirus exposure and HLA in healthy donors. Both 60 Vbeta primers and 13 Jbeta primers went into the PCR. Produced via immunoSEQ multiplex PCR; TCRdb's table is partial and in-frame only. The sample yields under 200,000 clones, 80% to 85% seen once. V lost 0 bases, J lost 2 bases, and 12 bases stayed unmatched. CDR3 length: 19 amino acids. In germline, CDR1 is SGHRS, CDR2 YFSETQ. Overall study findings and caveats: Data from an earlier analysis indicated that most TCR beta V segments were productive either about 87% or about 30% of the time.

This clone was detected once. Its specificity is unknown. The source material was PBMCs. This clonotype was obtained from a young man in good health and CMV-seronegative. J is TRBJ2-1 and V is TRBV5-1; 9 bases fit TRBD2. CDR3 in amino acids: CASSLDLAGKLLTYNEQFF. The CDR3 DNA follows: TGCGCCAGCAGCTTGGACCTAGCGGGAAAACTCTTGACCTACAATGAGCAGTTCTTC.